Listed here are 6 T cell receptor beta chains from one sample, sequenced in a study of CD4 and CD8 cells across lung adenocarcinoma regions. A single record per CDR3 protein comes from TCRdb applying MiXCR to the PCR reads. The sample consists of almost 7,000 distinct CDR3 sequences, around half of them appearing once. Input material: CD8+ T cells from the center of a lung tumor. These receptors all come from a male donor with lung adenocarcinoma. The CD4 and CD8 labels of this study may be unreliable.

This clonotype is medium-sized (0.01 to 0.1%) within its sample. J is TRBJ2-1 and V is TRBV27; D is undetermined. The CDR3 sequence is 12 residues long. Germline V CDR1 and CDR2: MNHEY, SMNVEV (reference sequence). The V end lost 5 bases, the J end lost 7 bases, and 9 bases lay between the germline ends. CDR3 sequence (DNA): TGTGCCAGCAGTCACTCCAGAAATGAGCAGTTCTTC. Translating gives CASSHSRNEQFF.

The chain links TRBV12-3 or TRBV12-4 to TRBJ1-1; D not certain. V lost 5 bases, J lost 3 bases, and 16 bases lay in between. The CDR3 consists of 15 residues. In DNA form, the CDR3 reads TGTGCCAGCAGTCCGGGTCAGTCCTTCGACACTGAAGCTTTCTTT. It translates to CASSPGQSFDTEAFF.

Notes on this clonotype: A junction end diverges from the germline sequence, so it may reflect a read error. The chain employs TRBV27 and TRBJ2-5; the match to TRBD2 covers 8 bases. The CDR3 length is 16 residues. The V gene's germline CDR1 is MNHEY and CDR2 SMNVEV (reference sequence). The CDR3 bases are TGTGCCAGCGCGGGGCGTGGGGCGGGAGGCCAAGAGACCCAGTACTTT. Protein sequence: CASAGRGAGGQETQYF.

V usage is TRBV6-8 and J usage is TRBJ2-3; perhaps D is TRBD1 or TRBD2 (7 bases each). Germline lookup yields CDR1 MNHGY and CDR2 SAAAGT. The CDR3 loop spans 14 amino acids. CDR3 bases: TGTCGCGTCAGGGGGAGGGGAGGCAAAGATACGCAGTATTTT. Its translation: CRVRGRGGKDTQYF.

Regarding this clonotype: The junction departs from germline at one end; a sequencing error may be responsible. V is TRBV6-4 and J is TRBJ2-3, with 8 bases identical to TRBD2. This CDR3 contains 14 residues. The V gene's germline CDR1 is MRHNA and CDR2 SNTAGT. The CDR3 DNA sequence: TGTGCGAGCAGTGGGGGACGAGCGGGAGATACGCAGTATTTC. This sequence encodes CASSGGRAGDTQYF.

The CDR3 DNA reads TGTGCCAGCCGGGCCGCCGGGGCTAGCGGCTACAATGAGCAGTTCTTC. Amino acid sequence: CASRAAGASGYNEQFF. The V gene is TRBV6-4, the J gene TRBJ2-1; TRBD2 agrees at 7 bases. This CDR3 region has 16 residues. V shed 8 bases and J 3 bases; nucleotides not matched to a gene: 13. Germline V gene sequence: CDR1 MRHNA, CDR2 SNTAGT.